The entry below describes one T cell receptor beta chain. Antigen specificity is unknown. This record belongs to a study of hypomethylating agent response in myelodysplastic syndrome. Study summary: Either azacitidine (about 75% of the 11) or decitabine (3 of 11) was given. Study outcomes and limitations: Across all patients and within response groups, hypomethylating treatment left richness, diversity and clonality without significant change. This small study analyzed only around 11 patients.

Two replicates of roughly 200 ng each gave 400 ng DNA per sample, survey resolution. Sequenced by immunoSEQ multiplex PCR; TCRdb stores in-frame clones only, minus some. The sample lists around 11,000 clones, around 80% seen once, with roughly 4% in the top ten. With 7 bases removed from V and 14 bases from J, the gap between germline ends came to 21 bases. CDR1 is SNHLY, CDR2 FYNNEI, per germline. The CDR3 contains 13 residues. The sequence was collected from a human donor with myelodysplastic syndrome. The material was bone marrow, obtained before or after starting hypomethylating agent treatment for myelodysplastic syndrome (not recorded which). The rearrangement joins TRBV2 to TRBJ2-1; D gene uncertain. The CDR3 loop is CASKVPELPSKFF. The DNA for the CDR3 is TGTGCCAGCAAGGTCCCGGAACTCCCAAGTAAGTTCTTC.